Each of the 17 T cell receptor beta chains below was sequenced from the same sample in a study of T-cell memory formation after mild COVID-19. Each CDR3 protein gets one entry after TCRdb re-called the 5' RACE reads with MiXCR. The repertoire holds 350,000 or so distinct CDR3 sequences, with 20% to 25% as singletons. The sample consisted of PBMCs or a T cell subset sorted from them (not recorded which). The origin of the receptors is an adult woman who had mild COVID-19 (a few samples of this study predate the infection). Cell type and time point are not known.

This chain connects TRBV6-2 or TRBV6-3 to TRBJ2-3; D perhaps matches TRBD2 (6 bases). The CDR3 totals 12 residues. CDR1 and CDR2 (germline): MNHEY, SVGEGT. Trimming took 7 bases from V and 4 from J, leaving 9 bases between them. The CDR3 DNA sequence: TGTGCCAGCACTAGCGTTTCAGATACGCAGTATTTT. It yields the protein CASTSVSDTQYF.

The table lists this clonotype with a few counts. The chain couples TRBV5-1 to TRBJ1-4, with a possible D match to TRBD1 (6 bases). Trimming took 4 bases from V and 0 from J, leaving 13 bases between them. The CDR3 spans 16 residues. Germline V lookup: CDR1 SGHRS, CDR2 YFSETQ. The CDR3 DNA sequence: TGCGCCAGCAGCACGAGGACAGTTGCAACTAATGAAAAACTGTTTTTT. Its protein is CASSTRTVATNEKLFF.

The CDR3 region has the DNA TGTGCCAGCAGCTTACGAGGCCGAGTAGAGACCCAGTACTTC. Translating gives CASSLRGRVETQYF. V and J are TRBV7-2 and TRBJ2-5, with unresolved D. The CDR3 has 14 residues. Germline V gene data show CDR1 as SGHTA and CDR2 as FQGNSA. Trimming took 2 bases from V and 4 from J, leaving 11 bases between them.

This clonotype was picked up a small number of times. This sequence joins TRBV7-6 and TRBJ2-3; TRBD2 agrees at 14 bases. V shed 5 bases, J shed 6 bases, and the junction held 4 bases outside the gene matches. Germline V gene lookup returns CDR1 SGHVS and CDR2 FNYEAQ. This CDR3 is 15 amino acids long. The CDR3 here is CASSTRTSGGDTQYF. CDR3 DNA sequence: TGTGCCAGCAGCACCCGGACTAGCGGGGGGGATACGCAGTATTTT. Supplemented by reference TRBV7-6 and TRBJ2-3, the full variable domain reads GAGVSQSPRYKVTKRGQDVALRCDPISGHVSLYWYRQALGQGPEFLTYFNYEAQQDKSGLPNDRFSAERPEGSISTLTIQRTEQRDSAMYRCASSTRTSGGDTQYFGPGTRLTVL.

This clonotype was detected only a few times. The chain couples TRBV7-9 to TRBJ2-7, with a weak D call TRBD1 (6 bases). With 5 bases removed from V and 4 bases from J, the gap between germline ends came to 18 bases. From germline, CDR1 is SEHNR and CDR2 FQNEAQ (reference sequence). This CDR3 contains 15 residues. The CDR3 nucleotides read TGTGCCAGCAGCATAAACCAGGGGCCCTCTTACGAGCAGTACTTC. It is translated as CASSINQGPSYEQYF.

In this sample, this clonotype turned up a few times. The V call is TRBV11-1, the J call TRBJ2-7; TRBD2 is a possible D gene (6 bases). This CDR3 comprises 15 residues. Germline lookup yields CDR1 SGHAT and CDR2 FQDESV (reference sequence). V was shortened by 2 bases and J by 4 bases, with 15 bases between the two germline ends. CDR3: CASSLRGLTVYEQYF. CDR3 DNA: TGTGCCAGCAGCTTACGGGGACTGACAGTTTACGAGCAGTACTTC.

V usage is TRBV6-6 and J usage is TRBJ2-3; TRBD2 aligns across 10 bases. Germline V gene lookup returns CDR1 MNHNY and CDR2 SVGAGI (reference sequence). The CDR3 loop spans 21 amino acids. V lost 0 bases to trimming and J lost 0 bases; unmatched junction nucleotides: 15. The CDR3 sequence is CASSYSRIKAGGPPSTDTQYF. The DNA of the CDR3 is TGTGCCAGCAGTTACTCCAGGATCAAAGCGGGAGGGCCACCGAGCACAGATACGCAGTATTTT.

The gene calls are TRBV15 and TRBJ2-1; D call uncertain. The CDR3 contains 13 residues. Deletions cut 1 base from V and 8 bases from J, with 9 bases between. Per the germline V gene, CDR1 is LNHNV and CDR2 is YYDKDF (reference sequence). This chain's CDR3 is CATSRGGSHEQFF. In nucleotides, the CDR3 is TGTGCCACCAGCAGAGGAGGCTCCCATGAGCAGTTCTTC.

This clonotype has a handful of counts. The J gene is TRBJ1-5, the V gene TRBV20-1; TRBD1 aligns across 12 bases. Losses at the gene ends were 1 base for V and 2 bases for J; bases not matched to a gene: 12. Germline V gene lookup returns CDR1 DFQATT and CDR2 SNEGSKA (reference sequence). The CDR3 spans 19 residues. Written as DNA, the CDR3 is TGCAGTGCTAGAGGACCCGGGACAGGGGGCCCTACTCGCAATCAGCCCCAGCATTTT. Translation gives CSARGPGTGGPTRNQPQHF.

This clonotype was found a few times. The chain links TRBV12-3 or TRBV12-4 to TRBJ2-3; 10 nucleotides match TRBD1. The CDR3 has 18 residues. V shed 9 bases, J shed 2 bases, and the junction held 17 bases outside the gene matches. The CDR3 DNA is TGTGCCAGTTCACGACGCAGGCCGGGACAGGGGATCACAGATACGCAGTATTTT. The encoded protein is CASSRRRPGQGITDTQYF.

This clonotype was seen a single time. The V call is TRBV9, the J call TRBJ1-2, with D possibly TRBD1 on 6 matching bases. The length of the CDR3 is 14 residues. V was cut by 0 bases and J by 7 bases, with 13 bases left in between. The germline V gene has CDR1 SGDLS and CDR2 YYNGEE. The CDR3 nucleotides are TGTGCCAGCAGCGTAGTAGGGGGGCTTTCTGGCTACACCTTC. As protein: CASSVVGGLSGYTF.

This clonotype occurred a few times. This chain joins TRBV7-3 and TRBJ2-3; TRBD1 agrees at 9 bases. The CDR3 length is 16 residues. Germline V gene lookup returns CDR1 SGHTA and CDR2 FQGTGA. Trimming removed 4 bases from V and 2 bases from J; junction bases left unmatched: 7. CDR3 nucleotides: TGTGCCAGCAGCTCGGGGACAGGGTCGAACACAGATACGCAGTATTTT. Its protein is CASSSGTGSNTDTQYF.

The chain employs TRBV15 and TRBJ1-4; tentatively, D is TRBD1 (6 bases). Germline CDR1 reads LNHNV; CDR2 reads YYDKDF (reference sequence). V was cut by 3 bases and J by 8 bases, with 16 bases left in between. The length of the CDR3 is 15 residues. The CDR3 region is CATSSRAGAAEKLFF. In nucleotides, the CDR3 is TGTGCCACCAGCAGCAGGGCAGGGGCCGCGGAAAAACTGTTTTTT.

This clonotype was recorded a few times. The CDR3 sequence is CASSLSQVNPHGYTF. For the CDR3, the DNA is TGCGCCAGCAGCTTGTCACAGGTCAACCCCCATGGCTACACCTTC. This chain links TRBV5-1 with TRBJ1-2; D is possibly TRBD1 (5 bases). From germline, CDR1 is SGHRS and CDR2 YFSETQ. V shed 1 base and J shed 6 bases, with 16 bases lying between them. The CDR3 spans 15 residues.

The V gene is TRBV27, the J gene TRBJ2-7; 12 bases agree with TRBD2. The CDR3 covers 13 residues. Germline values: CDR1 MNHEY, CDR2 SMNVEV (reference sequence). J was trimmed by 4 bases and V by 10 bases; bases with no gene match: 5. DNA of the CDR3: TGTGCCACTGGACTAGCGGGGCCTTACGAGCAGTACTTC. As protein: CATGLAGPYEQYF.

CDR3 region: CASSQDTANTEAFF. The CDR3 nucleotides read TGCGCCAGCAGCCAAGATACAGCGAACACTGAAGCTTTCTTT. This sequence joins TRBV4-1 and TRBJ1-1; D not certain. Germline V gene data show CDR1 as MGHRA and CDR2 as YSYEKL. V dropped 0 bases and J dropped 1 base, with 6 bases sitting between them. The CDR3 consists of 14 residues.

This clonotype came up a few times. The chain uses TRBV5-1 and TRBJ2-1; possible D gene TRBD2, 6 bases. CDR3 length: 17 residues. The V end lost 4 bases, the J end lost 4 bases, and 21 bases lay between the germline ends. Germline lookup yields CDR1 SGHRS and CDR2 YFSETQ. The CDR3 loop is CASSSPPTGVRYNEQFF. CDR3 bases: TGCGCCAGCAGCAGCCCACCTACGGGGGTGCGGTACAATGAGCAGTTCTTC.